This is a list of T cell receptor beta chains from one sample in a study of blood T cell repertoires in COVID-19. Only in-frame clones appear in the TCRdb table, and some are missing; sequencing was by immunoSEQ multiplex PCR. The sample has about 250,000 clones, around 83% seen once. Input material: peripheral blood. The receptors were sampled from a man at least 80 years old with acute or convalescent COVID-19. CDR3s include the opening cysteine and the closing phenylalanine or tryptophan. D genes are given only for firm matches. Not every row has a clone size; where given, it reads once, few, many or a size class.

CDR3	DNA	J	D	size	V
CSASGSSYEQYF	TGCAGTGCTAGTGGGAGCTCCTACGAGCAGTACTTC	TRBJ2-7	NA	NA	TRBV20-1
CASSEAGTVTYEQYF	TGTGCCAGCAGTGAGGCCGGGACAGTCACCTACGAGCAGTACTTC	TRBJ2-7	TRBD1	NA	TRBV6-1
CASSVLEGGWETQYF	TGTGCCAGCAGCGTTTTGGAAGGGGGCTGGGAGACCCAGTACTTC	TRBJ2-5	TRBD1	NA	TRBV9
CASSYRGGRYNEQFF	TGTGCCAGCAGCTATAGGGGAGGGCGCTACAATGAGCAGTTCTTC	TRBJ2-1	TRBD2	NA	TRBV7-3
CASSMGQGFNEQFF	TGCGCCAGCAGCATGGGACAGGGTTTCAATGAGCAGTTCTTC	TRBJ2-1	TRBD1	NA	TRBV5-1
CASSATGAPNEKLFF	TGTGCCAGCAGTGCCACAGGGGCTCCTAATGAAAAACTGTTTTTT	TRBJ1-4	TRBD1	NA	TRBV2
CASSSTSGGSYEQYF	TGTGCCAGTAGTTCAACTAGCGGGGGCAGTTACGAGCAGTACTTC	TRBJ2-7	TRBD2	once	TRBV19
CAISEPNSGGYEKLFF	TGTGCCATCAGTGAGCCCAACAGCGGAGGCTACGAAAAACTGTTTTTT	TRBJ1-4	NA	NA	TRBV10-3
CATGGDTGELFF	TGTGCCACAGGGGGAGACACCGGGGAGCTGTTTTTT	TRBJ2-2	NA	NA	TRBV24-1
CASSVEPTAPLHF	TGTGCCAGCAGCGTAGAGCCCACAGCACCCCTCCACTTT	TRBJ1-6	NA	NA	TRBV9
CASSFWAGQPQHF	TGTGCCAGCAGTTTTTGGGCGGGTCAGCCCCAGCATTTT	TRBJ1-5	NA	NA	TRBV12-3/TRBV12-4
CASSLLRKGTDYGYTF	TGTGCCAGCAGCTTGTTGAGGAAGGGGACTGACTATGGCTACACCTTC	TRBJ1-2	NA	NA	TRBV5-6
CASDGTGTNYGYTF	TGCGCCAGCGACGGGACAGGCACTAACTATGGCTACACCTTC	TRBJ1-2	TRBD1	NA	TRBV5-1
CASSPGQADNSPLHF	TGTGCCAGCAGTCCCGGACAGGCTGATAATTCACCCCTCCACTTT	TRBJ1-6	TRBD1	few	TRBV2
CASSLISTRDRGNQPQHF	TGTGCCAGCAGCTTAATATCCACCCGGGACAGGGGGAATCAGCCCCAGCATTTT	TRBJ1-5	TRBD1	NA	TRBV7-9
CASSLSPLETQYF	TGTGCCAGTTCTTTGAGCCCCTTGGAGACCCAGTACTTC	TRBJ2-5	NA	NA	TRBV3-1/TRBV3-2
CSARGPGQGNEQFF	TGCAGTGCTCGTGGACCGGGACAGGGTAATGAGCAGTTCTTC	TRBJ2-1	TRBD1	NA	TRBV20-1
CASSSDRVGTDTQYF	TGTGCCAGCAGCTCGGACAGGGTCGGCACAGATACGCAGTATTTT	TRBJ2-3	TRBD1	NA	TRBV7-6